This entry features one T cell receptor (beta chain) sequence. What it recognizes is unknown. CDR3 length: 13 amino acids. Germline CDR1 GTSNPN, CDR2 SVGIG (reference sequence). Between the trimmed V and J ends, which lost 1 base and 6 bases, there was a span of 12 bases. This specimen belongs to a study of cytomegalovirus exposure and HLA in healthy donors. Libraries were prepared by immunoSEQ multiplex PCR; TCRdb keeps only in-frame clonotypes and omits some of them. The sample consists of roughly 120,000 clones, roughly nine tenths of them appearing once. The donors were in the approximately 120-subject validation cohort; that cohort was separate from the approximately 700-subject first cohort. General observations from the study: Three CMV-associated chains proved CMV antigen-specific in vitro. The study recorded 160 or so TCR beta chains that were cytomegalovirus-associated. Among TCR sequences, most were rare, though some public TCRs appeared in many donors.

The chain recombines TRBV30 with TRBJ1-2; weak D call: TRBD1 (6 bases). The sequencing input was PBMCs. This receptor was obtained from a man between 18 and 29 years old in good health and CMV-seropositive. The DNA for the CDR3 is TGTGCCTGGAGTGATGGCAGGGGAAATGGCTACACCTTC. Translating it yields CAWSDGRGNGYTF.